This TCR beta chain came from a study of blood T cells in healthy people across ages. Study conclusions and caveats: Age showed a roughly linear inverse relationship with TCR beta diversity per million T cells. Naive CD4+ cells and diversity were both higher in long-lived donors than in aged donors.

Sample-barcoded 5' priming and a J-beta primer mix drove a second PCR of about 6 to 12 cycles. A template-switch adaptor that had 12 random nucleotides put a tag on each cDNA molecule. TCRdb called the 5' RACE reads again in MiXCR, with one record for every CDR3 protein. The sample has hundreds of thousands of distinct CDR3 sequences; 40% to 60% are singletons. Trimming removed 4 bases from V and 9 bases from J; junction bases left unmatched: 16. The CDR3 covers 16 residues. Germline V lookup: CDR1 SQVTM, CDR2 ANQGSEA. As regards this clonotype: Its specificity is unknown.

Healthy Caucasian individuals from Russia aged about 6 to 90 were enrolled as donors. This clonotype originated in a man between 25 and 39 years old in good health. This rearrangement joins TRBV29-1 to TRBJ2-1; TRBD2 matches 9 bases. The sequenced sample consisted of blood. Here the CDR3 DNA reads TGCAGCGTTGTAGGGCGGCGGGAGGGAGGCTTGGGTGAGCAGTTCTTC. It yields the protein CSVVGRREGGLGEQFF.